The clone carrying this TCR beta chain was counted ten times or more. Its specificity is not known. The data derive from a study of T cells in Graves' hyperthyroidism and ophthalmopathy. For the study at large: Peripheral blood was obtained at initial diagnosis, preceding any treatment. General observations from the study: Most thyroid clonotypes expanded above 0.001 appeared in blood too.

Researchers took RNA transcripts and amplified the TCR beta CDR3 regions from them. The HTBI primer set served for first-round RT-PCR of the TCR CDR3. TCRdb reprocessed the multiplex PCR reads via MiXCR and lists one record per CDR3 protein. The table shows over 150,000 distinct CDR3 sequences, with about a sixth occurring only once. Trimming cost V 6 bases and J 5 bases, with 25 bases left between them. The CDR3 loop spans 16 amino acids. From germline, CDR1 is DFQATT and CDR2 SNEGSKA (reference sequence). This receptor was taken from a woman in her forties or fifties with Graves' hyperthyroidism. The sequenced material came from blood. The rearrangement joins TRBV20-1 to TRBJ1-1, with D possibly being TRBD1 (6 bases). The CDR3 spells CSAELPTGKSWTEAFF. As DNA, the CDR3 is TGCAGTGCGGAGCTCCCGACAGGTAAATCTTGGACTGAAGCTTTCTTT.